The rows below give T cell receptor beta chains drawn from one sample of a study of OX40 agonist ivuxolimab in advanced cancers. Repertoires were generated with immunoSEQ multiplex PCR, while TCRdb's copy carries only in-frame clones and drops some. The sample contains some 40,000 clones, around 92% of which appear only once. The sequencing used CD4+ or CD8+ T cells sorted from blood, collected in a trial of the OX40 agonist ivuxolimab. The receptor set was obtained from an adult with an advanced solid tumor such as melanoma, head and neck, liver or kidney cancer. CDR3s include the opening cysteine and the closing phenylalanine or tryptophan. A D gene is named only where the DNA matches it firmly. The size field is filled for only some rows; it gives once, few, many or a size class.

NA	TRBV7-9	TRBJ2-2	NA	CASSSYMNTGELFF	TGTGCCAGCAGCTCCTATATGAACACCGGGGAGCTGTTTTTT
NA	TRBV6-6	TRBJ2-5	NA	CASKDYETQYF	TGTGCCAGCAAGGACTACGAGACCCAGTACTTC
NA	TRBV7-8	TRBJ2-5	NA	CASSFTPRNPGETQYF	TGTGCCAGCAGCTTCACGCCCAGAAACCCAGGGGAGACCCAGTACTTC
NA	TRBV27	TRBJ2-3	NA	CASSLLRDTDTQYF	TGTGCCAGCAGTTTATTGAGGGACACAGATACGCAGTATTTT
NA	TRBV9	TRBJ1-4	NA	CASSVWAEMNEKLFF	TGTGCCAGCAGCGTATGGGCAGAAATGAATGAAAAACTGTTTTTT
NA	TRBV29-1	TRBJ2-2	NA	CSAGRDGGELFF	TGCAGCGCTGGCCGGGATGGCGGGGAGCTGTTTTTT
TRBD1	TRBV27	TRBJ2-2	NA	CASKITGGPGELFF	TGTGCCAGCAAAATCACAGGGGGCCCCGGGGAGCTGTTTTTT
NA	TRBV20-1	TRBJ1-4	NA	CSAPRGEKLFF	TGCAGTGCCCCCCGAGGGGAAAAACTGTTTTTT
NA	TRBV5-1	TRBJ2-1	NA	CASSLGLGGLINEQFF	TGCGCCAGCAGCTTGGGTTTGGGGGGTCTAATCAATGAGCAGTTCTTC
NA	TRBV6-6	TRBJ2-7	NA	CASSLELYEQYF	TGTGCCAGCAGTCTGGAGCTCTACGAGCAGTACTTC
TRBD1	TRBV27	TRBJ1-4	NA	CASSLSSGTGNEKLFF	TGTGCCAGCAGTTTATCTTCCGGGACAGGAAATGAAAAACTGTTTTTT
TRBD1	TRBV5-4	TRBJ1-4	NA	CASSQGQLNEKLFF	TGTGCCAGCAGCCAGGGACAGCTGAATGAAAAACTGTTTTTT
NA	TRBV6-1	TRBJ1-1	few	CASSGILNTEAFF	TGTGCCAGCAGTGGAATTCTGAACACTGAAGCTTTCTTT
NA	TRBV5-1	TRBJ2-3	NA	CASAPPVSSTDTQYF	TGCGCCAGCGCCCCCCCCGTTTCTAGCACAGATACGCAGTATTTT
TRBD1	TRBV7-7	TRBJ2-5	NA	CASSLGGQGRQETQYF	TGTGCCAGCAGCTTAGGGGGACAGGGGCGCCAAGAGACCCAGTACTTC
TRBD1	TRBV10-3	TRBJ2-7	NA	CAISESGGNYEQYF	TGTGCCATCAGTGAGTCAGGGGGCAACTACGAGCAGTACTTC
TRBD1	TRBV19	TRBJ2-7	NA	CASSKTRDRGHGEQYF	TGTGCCAGTAGTAAAACCCGGGACAGGGGGCATGGTGAGCAGTACTTC
NA	TRBV15	TRBJ2-5	NA	CATSRDRAIQETQYF	TGTGCCACCAGCAGAGATAGGGCAATTCAAGAGACCCAGTACTTC
NA	TRBV7-3	TRBJ1-6	NA	CASSLSPLRPLHF	TGTGCCAGCAGCTTATCCCCCCTGCGGCCCCTCCACTTT
TRBD1	TRBV13	TRBJ1-1	NA	CASSSNRGGTEAFF	TGTGCCAGCAGCTCAAACAGGGGAGGCACTGAAGCTTTCTTT
TRBD1	TRBV10-3	TRBJ2-1	NA	CAITPDRVNEQFF	TGTGCCATCACCCCGGACAGGGTCAATGAGCAGTTCTTC
TRBD2	TRBV6-1	TRBJ2-3	NA	CASSSSGGTDTQYF	TGTGCCAGCAGTTCTAGCGGTGGCACAGATACGCAGTATTTT
NA	TRBV15	TRBJ2-3	NA	CATSSEGGGDTQYF	TGTGCCACCAGCAGCGAAGGGGGAGGAGATACGCAGTATTTT
NA	TRBV5-1	TRBJ2-7	NA	CASSTRVLSYEQYF	TGCGCCAGCAGCACACGGGTGCTCTCCTACGAGCAGTACTTC
NA	TRBV13	TRBJ2-1	NA	CASSLEGSGEQFF	TGTGCCAGCAGCTTAGAGGGTAGCGGTGAGCAGTTCTTC